A selection of T cell receptor beta chains follows, all from one sample in a study of cytomegalovirus exposure and HLA in healthy donors. The protocol was immunoSEQ multiplex PCR, while the TCRdb copy is restricted to in-frame clones and leaves out a portion. Among about 260,000 clones listed, 90% were seen once. The sample comprised PBMCs. These receptors all come from a woman younger than 45 in good health and CMV-seronegative. CDR3s include the opening cysteine and the closing phenylalanine or tryptophan. D genes are given only for firm matches. Clone size is stated in some rows and not others, as once, few, many or a class when expanded.

TGTGCCAGCAGCGTAGATGTTGGTGACTCCTACTACGAGCAGTACTTC,CASSVDVGDSYYEQYF,-,TRBV9,-,TRBJ2-7
TGTGCCAGCAGGGACGGGGGCACAGATACGCAGTATTTT,CASRDGGTDTQYF,-,TRBV7-2,-,TRBJ2-3
TGTGCCAGCAGTGGCAGGTCGTCCCTAGCCAAAAACATTCAGTACTTC,CASSGRSSLAKNIQYF,-,TRBV6-1,once,TRBJ2-4
TGTGCCAGCTCACCAAGACAGAAAGATACGCAGTATTTT,CASSPRQKDTQYF,-,TRBV18,-,TRBJ2-3
TGCAGTGCTAGAGAGAACACTGAAGCTTTCTTT,CSARENTEAFF,-,TRBV20-1,-,TRBJ1-1
TGTGCCAGCACCGGACAGGGCGGGTTTAAAAACATTCAGTACTTC,CASTGQGGFKNIQYF,TRBD1,TRBV6-1,-,TRBJ2-4
TGTGCCAGTAGTACGGACGACCACGAGCAGTACTTC,CASSTDDHEQYF,-,TRBV19,few,TRBJ2-7
TGTGCCACCCGCGAGGGGATGAACACTGAAGCTTTCTTT,CATREGMNTEAFF,-,TRBV2,-,TRBJ1-1
TGTGCCAGCAGCGCTGTCGATACGCAGTATTTT,CASSAVDTQYF,-,TRBV7-6,-,TRBJ2-3
TGTGCCAGCAGTGAGAGAACAGGGATTCGGGAAAAACTGTTTTTT,CASSERTGIREKLFF,-,TRBV25-1,-,TRBJ1-4
TGTGCCAGCAGCTTAATGGGACAGGGTTACGCCGGGGAGCTGTTTTTT,CASSLMGQGYAGELFF,TRBD1,TRBV7-3,-,TRBJ2-2
TGTGCTAGTGGTTTGGTATTGGGCAAGGGACAGGTCTCCTACGAGCAGTACTTC,CASGLVLGKGQVSYEQYF,TRBD1,TRBV12-5,-,TRBJ2-7
TGCGCCAGCAGCTTAGGACAGGGGGCGAAGGAGACCCAGTACTTC,CASSLGQGAKETQYF,TRBD1,TRBV5-1,-,TRBJ2-5
TGTGCCGGGGGGGGTTCGGATACGCAGTATTTT,CAGGGSDTQYF,TRBD2,TRBV28,-,TRBJ2-3
TGTGCCAGCAGCTTTGACTTACAGGACACAGTATACTTC,CASSFDLQDTVYF,-,TRBV7-6,-,TRBJ2-7
TGCGCCAGCAGCTCCTTGGAGACCCAGTACTTC,CASSSLETQYF,-,TRBV5-1,-,TRBJ2-5
TGTGCCAGCAGTTCTTGGACTAGCGGGAAAGAGACCCAGTACTTC,CASSSWTSGKETQYF,TRBD2,TRBV6-5,once,TRBJ2-5
TGTGCCACCAGCAGACACCGGGACTCTGAAGCTTTCTTT,CATSRHRDSEAFF,-,TRBV15,-,TRBJ1-1
TGCGCCAGCAGCCTTGCGGGAGGCGGGGAGCTGTTTTTT,CASSLAGGGELFF,TRBD2,TRBV5-1,-,TRBJ2-2
TGTGCCAGCAGCTTAGGCGCAGGGGGGACCGGGGAGCTGTTTTTT,CASSLGAGGTGELFF,-,TRBV7-2,-,TRBJ2-2
TGTGCCAGCAGTACTGGACTAGCGGGTCGCCAAGAGACCCAGTACTTC,CASSTGLAGRQETQYF,TRBD2,TRBV27,-,TRBJ2-5
TGTGCCAGCATGACCAAGAACAATGAGCAGTTCTTC,CASMTKNNEQFF,-,TRBV28,once,TRBJ2-1
TGTGCCAGCAGTTTAACCCGGACAGTTACTAGCAATCAGCCCCAGCATTTT,CASSLTRTVTSNQPQHF,-,TRBV2,-,TRBJ1-5
TGTGCCAGCAGTGATGGGCAGTTCTACGAGCAGTACTTC,CASSDGQFYEQYF,-,TRBV6-1,-,TRBJ2-7
TGTGCCAGCAGTTTTGGGACTAGCGGGATATTCGCGAGCTCGGCCGGGGAGCTGTTTTTT,CASSFGTSGIFASSAGELFF,TRBD2,TRBV28,-,TRBJ2-2
TGTGCCAGCAGTTTAAGCACTAGCGGTACCTACGAGCAGTACTTC,CASSLSTSGTYEQYF,TRBD2,TRBV28,-,TRBJ2-7
TGTGCCACCGTAGGGACCGCGTTAAGTTATGAGCAGTTCTTC,CATVGTALSYEQFF,-,TRBV2,-,TRBJ2-1
TGTGCCAGCAGCTACCAACCCCCTCTAGCGGGAAACTACAATGAGCAGTTCTTC,CASSYQPPLAGNYNEQFF,TRBD2,TRBV11-2,-,TRBJ2-1
TGTGCCAGCAGCTCGGGACAGGCGAACACCGGGGAGCTGTTTTTT,CASSSGQANTGELFF,TRBD1,TRBV7-9,-,TRBJ2-2
TGTGCCACCTCGGGGGGTTTACCCTACGAGCAGTACTTC,CATSGGLPYEQYF,TRBD2,TRBV28,-,TRBJ2-7